The TCR beta chain described here comes from a study of cytomegalovirus exposure and HLA in healthy donors. PCR employed 60 Vbeta and 13 Jbeta primers. Measured with immunoSEQ multiplex PCR; TCRdb has only the in-frame clones, and not every one. The sample has about 200,000 clones, about four fifths seen once; the top ten hold over 1.5%. Source material: PBMCs. These TCRs come from a girl between 5 and 17 years old in good health and CMV-seropositive.

The gene calls are TRBV19 and TRBJ2-2; D is unclear. The germline gives CDR1 LNHDA, CDR2 SQIVND (reference sequence). V dropped 3 bases and J dropped 2 bases, with 10 bases sitting between them. The CDR3 totals 15 residues. For the CDR3, the DNA is TGTGCCAGTAGTATCTTACAGAGAAACACCGGGGAGCTGTTTTTT. It encodes CASSILQRNTGELFF.